What follows describes a single TCR beta chain. In its sample, this clonotype was seen a few times. Its antigen target is currently unknown. Per-nucleotide qualities are absent, and no much larger clonotype sits a single base away. Expansion of CD8+CD57+ cells had been shown by flow cytometry in the patients chosen for sequencing. Severe acquired aplastic anemia was diagnosed in all patients according to International Study of Aplastic Anemia and Agranulocytosis and Camitta criteria. No therapy had been received by the patients at the time of blood sampling. In this study, sorted CD4+ and CD8+ T cells from the blood of healthy subjects and of severe aplastic anemia patients had their TCR repertoires deep-sequenced. Patients were enrolled under clinicaltrials.gov protocols 00001620, 01623167, 00001397, 00071045, 00081523 and 00961064 in the USA. Ficoll-Paque density gradient centrifugation was used to isolate peripheral blood mononuclear cells. Before DNA extraction, CD4+ and CD8+ T cells were sorted with FACS or magnetic beads.

The sample originates from a study of CD8+CD57+ T cells in acquired aplastic anemia (dated by TCRdb to between 2018 and 2020). About the investigation overall: On average, sorted CD4+ and CD8+ cells yielded around 3.5 ug of extracted DNA, with a range of roughly 0.17 to 30 ug. CD8+CD57+ expansion was defined as frequency above the mean frequency observed in healthy subjects.

On the study overall, not on this receptor specifically: Around 27 CD8+ CDR3 sequences were found to be shared between patients and controls, but these sequences appeared to be highly expressed in patients and within the immunodominant clones of the patients. Patients and healthy controls showed no significant difference in CD8+ Simpson's diversity (P=0.060).

Genomic DNA was used as template for profiling of TCR beta VDJ combinations and CDR3 sequences. TCR repertoire sequencing was run on an Illumina HiSeq 2000. The authors' pipeline ran thus. TRBV/TRBJ rearrangement plots, CDR3 size and DJ length profiles, and Simpson's diversity index were used to evaluate the repertoires. The most abundant DNA sequence in the deep sequencing data was defined as the immunodominant clone. CDR3 amino acid sequences were checked for sharing across subjects and were also compared against the VDJdb database and published repertoires. The public reads were run again by TCRdb, first through fastp at Q25 and then through MiXCR, and only productive beta chains were kept. Duplicate CDR3 protein sequences are folded into a single record with the most common DNA and genes. The V and J calls shown here were made by TCRdb, not taken from the authors' results. The sample records approximately 300,000 distinct CDR3 sequences, roughly 61% of which are singletons. The top ten hold 1.3% of the sample.

The CDR3 measures 15 amino acids from cysteine to phenylalanine. CDR3 DNA only is kept here, 45 bases in frame from base 1. Looking up the germline V gene yields CDR1 KGHDR and CDR2 SFDVKD. V is clipped by 5 bases and J by 0 bases, and the sequence between their germline boundaries is 7 bases long. The chain joins TRBV24-1 to TRBJ2-6, with the D gene not clear enough to name. Specimen: sorted CD4+, CD8+, or CD8+CD57+ T cells (not recorded which) from PBMCs. This clonotype originated in a human donor with aplastic anemia. The CDR3 protein sequence reads: CATSAESSGANVLTF. The DNA reads TGTGCCACCAGTGCTGAGAGCTCTGGGGCCAACGTCCTGACTTTC.